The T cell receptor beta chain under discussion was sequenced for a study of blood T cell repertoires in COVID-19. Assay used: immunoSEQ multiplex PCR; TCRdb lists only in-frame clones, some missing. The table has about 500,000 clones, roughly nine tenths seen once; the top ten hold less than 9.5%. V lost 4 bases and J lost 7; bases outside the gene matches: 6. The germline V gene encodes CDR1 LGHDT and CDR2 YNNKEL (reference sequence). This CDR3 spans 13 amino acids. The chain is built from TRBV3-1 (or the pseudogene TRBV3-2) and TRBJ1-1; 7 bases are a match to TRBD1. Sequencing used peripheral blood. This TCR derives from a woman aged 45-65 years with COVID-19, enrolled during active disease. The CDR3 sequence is CASSPYRGGEAFF. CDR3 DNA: TGTGCCAGCAGCCCATACAGGGGAGGTGAAGCTTTCTTT.